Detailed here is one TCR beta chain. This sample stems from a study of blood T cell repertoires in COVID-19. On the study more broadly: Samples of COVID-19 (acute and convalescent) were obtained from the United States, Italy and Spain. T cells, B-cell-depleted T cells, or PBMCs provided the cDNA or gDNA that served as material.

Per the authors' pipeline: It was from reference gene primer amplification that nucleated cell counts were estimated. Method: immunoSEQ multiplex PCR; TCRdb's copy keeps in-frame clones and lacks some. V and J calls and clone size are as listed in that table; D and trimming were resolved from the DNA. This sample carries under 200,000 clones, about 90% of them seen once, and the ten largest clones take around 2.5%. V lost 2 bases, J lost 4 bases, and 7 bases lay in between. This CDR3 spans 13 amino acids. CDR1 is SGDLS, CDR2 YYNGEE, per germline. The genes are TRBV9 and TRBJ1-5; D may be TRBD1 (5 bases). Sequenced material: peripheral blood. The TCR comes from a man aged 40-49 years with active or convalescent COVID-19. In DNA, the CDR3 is TGTGCCAGCAGCGTCCAGGGTAATCAGCCCCAGCATTTT. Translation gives CASSVQGNQPQHF. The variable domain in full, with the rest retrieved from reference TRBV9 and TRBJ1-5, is DSGVTQTPKHLITATGQRVTLRCSPRSGDLSVYWYQQSLDQGLQFLIQYYNGEERAKGNILERFSAQQFPDLHSELNLSSLELGDSALYFCASSVQGNQPQHFGDGTRLSIL.